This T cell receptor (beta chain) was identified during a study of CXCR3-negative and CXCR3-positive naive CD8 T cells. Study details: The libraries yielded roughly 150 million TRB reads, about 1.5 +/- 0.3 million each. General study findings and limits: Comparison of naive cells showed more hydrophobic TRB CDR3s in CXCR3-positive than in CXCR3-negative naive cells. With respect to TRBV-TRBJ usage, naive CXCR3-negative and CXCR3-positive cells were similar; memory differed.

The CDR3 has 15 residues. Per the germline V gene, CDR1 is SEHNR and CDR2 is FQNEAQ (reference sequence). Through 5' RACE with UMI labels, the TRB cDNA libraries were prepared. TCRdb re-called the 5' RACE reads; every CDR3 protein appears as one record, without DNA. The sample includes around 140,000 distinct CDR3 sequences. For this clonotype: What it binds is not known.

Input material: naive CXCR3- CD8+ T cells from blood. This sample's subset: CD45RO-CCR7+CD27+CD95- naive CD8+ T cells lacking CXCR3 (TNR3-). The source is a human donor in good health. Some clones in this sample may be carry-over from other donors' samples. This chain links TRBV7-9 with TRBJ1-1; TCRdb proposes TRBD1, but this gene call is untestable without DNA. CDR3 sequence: CASSLSGMRNTEAFF.